This T cell receptor (beta chain) was sequenced during a study of CD8+ T cells in alopecia areata. This clone appeared a few times. TCR sequencing used cDNA made by reverse transcription of extracted RNA. The repertoire was sequenced with immunoSEQ multiplex PCR; TCRdb's copy has only in-frame clones and lacks some. The data hold hundreds of thousands of clones, with about three fifths observed a single time. The CDR3 runs to 14 residues. Germline CDR1 reads SGHRS; CDR2 reads YFSETQ. Germline trimming cut 5 bases from V and 5 bases from J; bases unmatched to any gene: 3. The chain combines TRBV5-1 with TRBJ2-1; 11 bases fit TRBD2. The material sequenced was CD4+ T cells sorted from blood, taken at week 0. This receptor was identified in a human donor with alopecia areata. CDR3 DNA sequence: TGCGCCAGCAGACTAGCGGGAGTACACAATGAGCAGTTCTTC. It yields the protein CASRLAGVHNEQFF.